The source of this TCR beta chain is a study of cytomegalovirus exposure and HLA in healthy donors. Study-wide points: The tendency of first-cohort TCR clusters to co-occur in the 120 or so validation repertoires emerged from a later analysis. It was confirmed in vitro that a few of the CMV-associated chains were specific for CMV antigens. The study labeled 150 to 200 TCR beta chains cytomegalovirus-associated.

Measured with immunoSEQ multiplex PCR; TCRdb has only the in-frame clones, and not every one. Of about 64,000 clones listed, 95% are singletons. This clone was picked up one time. The antigen is not known. Per germline, CDR1 GTSNPN and CDR2 SVGIG (reference sequence). V was pared by 0 bases and J by 5 bases, with 13 bases between. The CDR3 is 14 amino acids. The clonotype originates from a woman aged 18-35 years in good health and CMV-seropositive. The J gene is TRBJ2-5, the V gene TRBV30; D gene uncertain. Input material: PBMCs. CDR3 protein: CAWSVLRSTETQYF. CDR3 in DNA: TGTGCCTGGAGTGTACTGAGGTCAACGGAGACCCAGTACTTC.